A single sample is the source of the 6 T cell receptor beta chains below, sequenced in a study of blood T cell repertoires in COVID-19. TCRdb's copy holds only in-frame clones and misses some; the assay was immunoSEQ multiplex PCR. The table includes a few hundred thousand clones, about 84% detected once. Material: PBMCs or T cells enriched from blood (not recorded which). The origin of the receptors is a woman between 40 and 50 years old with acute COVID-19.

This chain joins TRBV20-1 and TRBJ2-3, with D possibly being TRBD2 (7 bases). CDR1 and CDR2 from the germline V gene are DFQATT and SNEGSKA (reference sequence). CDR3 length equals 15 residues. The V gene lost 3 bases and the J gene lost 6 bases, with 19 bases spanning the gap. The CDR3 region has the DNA TGCAGTGCTAGTATGGGGGGGCCCAATCGGGATACGCAGTATTTT. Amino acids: CSASMGGPNRDTQYF.

CDR3 in amino acids: CASSYQRSRWTQYF. As DNA, the CDR3 is TGTGCCAGCAGTTACCAGCGTTCGAGGTGGACCCAGTACTTC. The rearrangement links TRBV28 to TRBJ2-5; no clear D. Per germline, CDR1 MDHEN and CDR2 SYDVKM. This CDR3 is 14 amino acids long. Deletions cut 4 bases from V and 7 bases from J, with 16 bases between.

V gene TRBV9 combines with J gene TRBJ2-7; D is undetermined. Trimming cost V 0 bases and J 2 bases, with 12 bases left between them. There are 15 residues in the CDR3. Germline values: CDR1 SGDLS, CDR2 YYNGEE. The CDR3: CASSVGQDYPYEQYF. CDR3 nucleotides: TGTGCCAGCAGCGTAGGCCAGGATTACCCCTACGAGCAGTACTTC.

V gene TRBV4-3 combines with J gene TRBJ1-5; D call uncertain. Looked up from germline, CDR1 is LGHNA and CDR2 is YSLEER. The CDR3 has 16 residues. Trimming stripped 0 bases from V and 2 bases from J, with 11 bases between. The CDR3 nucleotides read TGCGCCAGCAGCCAAGATTTGGCCGGAGGCAATCAGCCCCAGCATTTT. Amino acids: CASSQDLAGGNQPQHF.

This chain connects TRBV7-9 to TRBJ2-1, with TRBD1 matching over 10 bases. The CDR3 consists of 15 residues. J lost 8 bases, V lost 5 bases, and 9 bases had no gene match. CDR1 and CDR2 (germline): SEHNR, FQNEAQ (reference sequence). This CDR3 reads CASSAGTGVWDEQFF. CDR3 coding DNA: TGTGCCAGCAGCGCAGGGACAGGGGTGTGGGATGAGCAGTTCTTC.

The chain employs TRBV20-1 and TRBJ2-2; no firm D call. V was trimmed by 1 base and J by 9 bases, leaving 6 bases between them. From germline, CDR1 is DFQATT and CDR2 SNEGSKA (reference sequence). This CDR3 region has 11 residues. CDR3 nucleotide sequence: TGCAGTGCTAGAGCTTTCCGGGAGCTGTTTTTT. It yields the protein CSARAFRELFF.